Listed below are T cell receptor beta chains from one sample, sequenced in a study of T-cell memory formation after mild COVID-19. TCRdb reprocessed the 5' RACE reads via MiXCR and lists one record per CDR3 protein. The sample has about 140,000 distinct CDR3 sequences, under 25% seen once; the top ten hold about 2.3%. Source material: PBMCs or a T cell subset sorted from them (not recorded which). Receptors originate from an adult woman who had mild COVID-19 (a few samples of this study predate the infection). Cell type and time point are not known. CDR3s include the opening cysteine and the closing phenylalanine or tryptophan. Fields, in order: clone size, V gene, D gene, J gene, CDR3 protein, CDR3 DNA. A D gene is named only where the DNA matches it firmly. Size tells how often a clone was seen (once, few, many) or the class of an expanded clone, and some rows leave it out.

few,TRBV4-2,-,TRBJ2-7,CASSQERGTIYEQYF,TGTGCCAGCAGCCAAGAAAGGGGTACAATCTACGAGCAGTACTTC
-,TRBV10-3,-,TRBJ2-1,CAISGTGVAAYNEQFF,TGTGCCATCAGTGGGACCGGGGTGGCGGCCTACAATGAGCAGTTCTTC
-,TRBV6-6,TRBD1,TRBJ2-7,CASRDDRALYEQYF,TGTGCCAGCAGAGATGACAGGGCCTTATACGAGCAGTACTTC
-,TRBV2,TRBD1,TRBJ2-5,CASSGQGGSETQYF,TGTGCCAGTTCAGGACAGGGCGGGTCAGAGACCCAGTACTTC
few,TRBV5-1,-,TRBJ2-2,CASNTGHTGELFF,TGCGCCAGCAACACAGGGCACACCGGGGAGCTGTTTTTT
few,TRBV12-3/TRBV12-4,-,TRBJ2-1,CASSFIGLSSYNEQFF,TGTGCCAGCAGTTTCATTGGATTAAGCTCCTACAATGAGCAGTTCTTC
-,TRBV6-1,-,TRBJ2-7,CASSLLVREQYF,TGTGCCAGCAGCCTCCTCGTCCGGGAGCAGTACTTC
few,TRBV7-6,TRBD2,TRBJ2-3,CASSSRLARDTDTQYF,TGTGCCAGCAGCTCCCGACTAGCCCGGGACACAGATACGCAGTATTTT
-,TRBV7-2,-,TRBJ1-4,CASRQGTNEKLFF,TGTGCCAGCAGACAGGGAACAAATGAAAAACTGTTTTTT
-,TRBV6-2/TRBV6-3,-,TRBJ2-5,CASSTQGGRETQYF,TGTGCCAGCAGTACACAGGGTGGGCGAGAGACCCAGTACTTC
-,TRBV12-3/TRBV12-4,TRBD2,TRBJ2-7,CASSPLAGGPWEQYF,TGTGCCAGCAGTCCTCTAGCGGGAGGGCCGTGGGAGCAGTACTTC
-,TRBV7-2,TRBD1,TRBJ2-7,CASSLGYDRGISYEQYF,TGTGCCAGCAGCTTAGGTTATGACAGGGGGATCTCCTACGAGCAGTACTTC
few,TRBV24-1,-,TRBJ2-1,CATSDLRESSYNEQFF,TGTGCCACCAGTGATTTGAGAGAGAGCTCCTACAATGAGCAGTTCTTC
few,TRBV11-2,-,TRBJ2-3,CASSLRSRRSGGTDTQYF,TGTGCCAGCAGCTTAAGATCGAGGCGATCCGGGGGCACAGATACGCAGTATTTT
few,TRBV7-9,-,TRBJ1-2,CASSLEGPSYGYTF,TGTGCCAGCAGCTTAGAAGGACCGAGCTATGGCTACACCTTC
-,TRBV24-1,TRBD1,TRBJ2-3,CATSDPDRSTDTQYF,TGTGCCACCAGTGACCCGGACAGGAGCACAGATACGCAGTATTTT
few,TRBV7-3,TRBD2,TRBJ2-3,CASSPTLAGGADTQYF,TGTGCCAGCAGCCCGACACTAGCGGGGGGCGCAGATACGCAGTATTTT
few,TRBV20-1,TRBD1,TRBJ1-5,CSARDRKPGTGYDQPQHF,TGCAGTGCTAGAGACCGAAAGCCCGGGACAGGGTACGATCAGCCCCAGCATTTT
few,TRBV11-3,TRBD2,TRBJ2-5,CASKDRTSGETQYF,TGTGCCAGCAAAGACAGGACTAGCGGGGAGACCCAGTACTTC
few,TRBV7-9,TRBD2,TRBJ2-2,CASSPQGGAGTGELFF,TGTGCCAGCAGCCCCCAGGGAGGGGCCGGGACCGGGGAGCTGTTTTTT
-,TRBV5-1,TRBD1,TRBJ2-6,CASSRDRVTGANVLTF,TGCGCCAGCAGTCGGGACAGGGTAACCGGGGCCAACGTCCTGACTTTC
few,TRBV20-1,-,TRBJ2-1,CSARDPVPNEQFF,TGCAGTGCTAGAGACCCGGTCCCCAATGAGCAGTTCTTC
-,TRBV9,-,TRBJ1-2,CASSVGSESFGGYTF,TGTGCCAGCAGCGTAGGGAGTGAGTCTTTTGGTGGCTACACCTTC
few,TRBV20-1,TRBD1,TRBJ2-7,CSASPTGGLSYEQYF,TGCAGTGCTAGTCCTACAGGGGGCCTCTCCTACGAGCAGTACTTC
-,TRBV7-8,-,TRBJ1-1,CASSLGRTEAFF,TGTGCCAGCAGCTTAGGACGCACTGAAGCTTTCTTT
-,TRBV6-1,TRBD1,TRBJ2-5,CASSESPAGGRETQYF,TGTGCCAGCAGTGAATCCCCAGCAGGGGGCAGAGAGACCCAGTACTTC
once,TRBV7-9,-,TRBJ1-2,CASSRLRIGRKANYGYTF,TGTGCCAGCAGCAGATTGCGGATCGGGCGCAAAGCTAACTATGGCTACACCTTC
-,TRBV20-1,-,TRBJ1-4,CSARVGPEKEKLFF,TGCAGTGCTAGAGTAGGACCCGAGAAGGAAAAACTGTTTTTT
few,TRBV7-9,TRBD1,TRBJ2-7,CASSLMTGGEQYF,TGTGCCAGCAGCTTAATGACAGGGGGCGAGCAGTACTTC
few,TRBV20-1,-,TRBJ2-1,CSARDGGLLEQFF,TGCAGTGCTAGAGATGGAGGACTCCTTGAGCAGTTCTTC
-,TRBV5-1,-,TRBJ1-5,CASSPGTGGYSNQPQHF,TGCGCCAGCAGCCCCGGGACGGGAGGGTATAGCAATCAGCCCCAGCATTTT
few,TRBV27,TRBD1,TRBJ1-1,CASSFTTGQGRGKRATEAFF,TGTGCCAGCAGTTTCACCACGGGACAGGGCCGAGGTAAGAGGGCCACTGAAGCTTTCTTT
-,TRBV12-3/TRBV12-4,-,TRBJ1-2,CASSPRTEITYGYTF,TGTGCCAGCAGTCCCCGGACAGAGATCACCTATGGCTACACCTTC
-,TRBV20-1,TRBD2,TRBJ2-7,CSASRAGGSPYEQYF,TGCAGTGCTAGTAGAGCGGGAGGGTCCCCCTACGAGCAGTACTTC
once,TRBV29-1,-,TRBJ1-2,CSVLGKEAHRDYGYTF,TGCAGCGTTCTCGGAAAAGAAGCGCACCGGGACTATGGCTACACCTTC
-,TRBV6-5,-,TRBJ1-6,CASRAISYNSPLHF,TGTGCCAGCAGGGCCATCTCCTATAATTCACCCCTCCACTTT
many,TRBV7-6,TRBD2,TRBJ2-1,CASSHGLAGGPGNEQFF,TGTGCCAGCAGCCACGGACTAGCGGGGGGGCCGGGCAATGAGCAGTTCTTC
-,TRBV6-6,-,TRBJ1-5,CASSYVSNQPQHF,TGTGCCAGCAGTTACGTTAGCAATCAGCCCCAGCATTTT
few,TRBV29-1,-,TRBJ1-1,CSVKNTEAFF,TGCAGCGTGAAGAACACTGAAGCTTTCTTT
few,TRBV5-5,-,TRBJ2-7,CASSSEGHEQYF,TGTGCCAGCAGCTCCGAGGGCCACGAGCAGTACTTC